This TCR beta chain stems from a study of radiation and T cells in renal cell carcinoma. Whole-study context: Nephrectomy followed 15 Gy stereotactic body radiation by 4 weeks.

As to time point: baseline pretreatment blood. Indicated treatment: 15 Gy SBRT to primary tumor, nephrectomy 4 weeks later. Blood was sampled at baseline, 2 weeks and 4 weeks after SBRT. Clones were read by immunoSEQ multiplex PCR, and TCRdb kept only the in-frame ones, dropping some. The sample includes under 55,000 clones, about 83% seen only once; the top ten take roughly a third. The CDR3 is 13 residues long. Germline V CDR1 and CDR2: LNHDA, SQIVND (reference sequence). The ends lost 5 bases at V and 9 bases at J; junction bases unmatched: 7. This material consisted of blood, taken from a patient whose treatment included radiotherapy and nephrectomy. The receptor's source is a woman in her 70s with renal cell carcinoma. V is TRBV19 and J is TRBJ2-1, with 7 bases matching TRBD1. CDR3 nucleotides: TGTGCCAGTAGTCCAAGAGAGGGGGCTGAGCAGTTCTTC. Amino acid sequence: CASSPREGAEQFF.